The clone carrying this T cell receptor (beta chain) occurred many times. Its antigen is currently unknown. Researchers built TCR beta libraries using quantitative 5'-RACE with molecular barcodes. In TCRdb, the 5' RACE reads were re-called with MiXCR into one record per CDR3 protein. The sample lists more than 150,000 distinct CDR3 sequences, 10% to 15% seen once, with 8% to 13% in the top ten. These data are taken from a study of CD8 T cells in ankylosing spondylitis. Study-level results: As for the disease-linked clones, they showed a CD8+ phenotype and occurred at relatively low frequencies in peripheral blood. The authors reported significant enrichment of disease-linked clones in matched ankylosing spondylitis synovial fluid.

The sequence derives from a female donor with ankylosing spondylitis or in good health (not recorded which). The specimen was blood, either unsorted or a sorted T cell fraction (not recorded which).

The CDR3 here is CASSAGTGVNYGYTF. Written as DNA, the CDR3 is TGTGCCAGCTCCGCCGGGACAGGGGTAAACTATGGCTACACCTTC. The rearrangement joins TRBV27 to TRBJ1-2; 10 nucleotides agree with TRBD1. Trimming cost V 8 bases and J 2 bases; bases outside gene matches: 8. The CDR3 spans 15 residues. Germline loops: CDR1 MNHEY, CDR2 SMNVEV (reference sequence).